The source of this T cell receptor beta chain is a study of control samples from healthy donors and cancer patients. Generated by immunoSEQ multiplex PCR, the TCRdb table keeps only in-frame clones and is missing some. The table includes 400,000 to 500,000 clones, approximately 92% detected once. V gave up 0 bases and J gave up 7 bases, with 11 bases separating them. The CDR3 consists of 15 residues. Per germline, CDR1 SGHRS and CDR2 YFSETQ. The genes are TRBV5-1 and TRBJ1-6; unclear D gene. Sequenced sample: PBMCs. This sequence originates from a man between 40 and 49 years old with head and neck cancer. CDR3 in amino acids: CASSLVVTGNSPLHF. The CDR3, as DNA: TGCGCCAGCAGCTTGGTGGTGACGGGAAATTCACCCCTCCACTTT.